The sequence of this T cell receptor (beta chain) was determined in a study of shared clonotypes between healthy human individuals. Findings and limits, study-wide: How much donors shared clonotypes was expected to be affected by sequencing depth.

When replicate PCRs were run on sorted subsets, they used about 200 ng DNA, approximately 27,000 T cell genomes. Original handling: ImmunoSEQ output lacked quality scores and full-length reads, limiting matched filtering. TCRdb keeps only in-frame clones here, not all; method: immunoSEQ multiplex PCR. Clonal size and the V and J genes are those of that table, whereas D and trimming came from the DNA. The data show hundreds of thousands of clones, approximately 96% seen once. CD8 cells regarded as naive lacked CD45RO, were positively chosen for CCR7, and omitted terminally differentiated effector memory CD45RA+ cells. All donors were healthy HIV-negative adults lacking recent acute infections or vaccinations. Germline CDR1 reads PRHDT; CDR2 reads FYEKMQ (reference sequence). Trimming stripped 0 bases from V and 0 bases from J, with 3 bases between. This CDR3 is built from 13 residues. Points on this clone: Its specificity is not known. The sample holds other DNA sequences that translate to the same CDR3.

Material: naive CD8+ T cells sorted from blood. The rearrangement links TRBV13 to TRBJ2-7; D gene ambiguous. The sequence was obtained from a woman in her 30s in good health. The DNA for the CDR3 is TGTGCCAGCAGCTTAGGTAGCTCCTACGAGCAGTACTTC. Amino acid sequence: CASSLGSSYEQYF.